A selection of T cell receptor beta chains follows, all from one sample in a study of neurological immune-mediated disorders. TCRdb fed the 5' RACE reads into MiXCR, producing one record per CDR3 protein. The profile shows 85,000 to 110,000 distinct CDR3 sequences, approximately 10% of them singletons. The sequencing input was PBMCs. These receptors came from a female donor with HTLV-1-associated myelopathy (HAM/TSP). Each CDR3 is given with its conserved first and last residue. The D gene is left open where the match is weak. Only part of the rows carry a size: once, few, many, or a class if the clone is expanded.

many,TRBJ1-2,-,TRBV5-5,CASSLFNVDLSDTF,TGTGCCAGCAGCTTATTTAATGTGGACTTAAGCGACACCTTC
many,TRBJ2-7,-,TRBV5-6,CASSFRGRRGTPDDRQYF,TGTGCCAGCAGCTTCCGAGGCCGAAGGGGGACCCCCGACGACCGGCAGTACTTC
-,TRBJ2-2,TRBD2,TRBV4-2,CASSPKDLAGNTGELFF,TGTGCCAGCAGCCCCAAGGATCTAGCGGGTAACACCGGGGAGCTGTTTTTT
-,TRBJ2-6,-,TRBV5-1,CASSLGQSESGANVLTF,TGCGCCAGCAGCTTGGGACAGTCCGAGTCTGGGGCCAACGTCCTGACTTTC
many,TRBJ2-7,-,TRBV5-1,CASSLASGFAYEQYF,TGCGCCAGCAGCTTGGCCTCAGGGTTCGCTTACGAGCAGTACTTC
many,TRBJ2-3,TRBD1,TRBV6-5,CASSGHRGLSTDTQYF,TGTGCCAGCAGTGGACACAGGGGGCTCAGCACAGATACGCAGTATTTT
many,TRBJ2-7,TRBD1,TRBV20-1,CSARGDRGGTREQYF,TGCAGTGCTAGAGGGGACAGGGGCGGGACTCGCGAGCAGTACTTC
few,TRBJ2-7,-,TRBV20-1,CSARTVPYEQYF,TGCAGTGCTAGGACAGTTCCCTACGAGCAGTACTTC
few,TRBJ2-2,-,TRBV20-1,CSARDRRSTGELFF,TGCAGTGCTAGAGATCGACGGAGCACCGGGGAGCTGTTTTTT
many,TRBJ2-7,-,TRBV2,CASTIRAFSYEQYF,TGTGCCAGCACGATACGGGCCTTCTCCTACGAGCAGTACTTC
many,TRBJ2-2,-,TRBV12-3/TRBV12-4,CASKPTGTTGELFF,TGTGCCAGCAAACCTACAGGGACGACCGGGGAGCTGTTTTTT
-,TRBJ1-2,-,TRBV6-5,CASSYSLGMGGYGYTF,TGTGCCAGCAGTTACTCGCTCGGGATGGGAGGCTATGGCTACACCTTC
many,TRBJ2-3,-,TRBV20-1,CSARLLDTQYF,TGCAGTGCTCGACTACTAGATACGCAGTATTTT
many,TRBJ2-3,-,TRBV6-6,CASVSPGTDTQYF,TGTGCCAGCGTTTCGCCCGGCACAGATACGCAGTATTTT
few,TRBJ2-3,TRBD2,TRBV5-1,CASSPQGLAGSTQYF,TGCGCCAGCAGCCCCCAGGGACTAGCGGGAAGTACGCAGTATTTT
many,TRBJ2-1,TRBD1,TRBV28,CASSTLTGTGGRNEQFF,TGTGCCAGCAGTACGTTAACCGGGACAGGGGGCCGGAATGAGCAGTTCTTC
many,TRBJ2-2,-,TRBV11-1,CASSSRPKGTGELFF,TGTGCCAGCAGCTCCAGACCCAAGGGGACCGGGGAGCTGTTTTTT
many,TRBJ1-1,TRBD1,TRBV5-1,CASSLDRGGTEAFF,TGCGCCAGCAGCCTCGACAGGGGGGGGACTGAAGCTTTCTTT
-,TRBJ2-4,-,TRBV20-1,CSAREVGTGIKNIQYF,TGCAGTGCTAGAGAGGTCGGGACCGGGATAAAAAACATTCAGTACTTC
few,TRBJ2-7,-,TRBV10-3,CAIRRVEYF,TGTGCCATCAGGAGGGTTGAGTACTTC
many,TRBJ1-6,TRBD1,TRBV4-1,CASSQESGQGTSPLHF,TGCGCCAGCAGCCAAGAATCCGGACAGGGGACTTCACCCCTCCACTTT
many,TRBJ2-6,-,TRBV5-6,CASSLAQGSSGANVLTF,TGTGCCAGCAGCTTGGCACAGGGCAGCTCTGGGGCCAACGTCCTGACTTTC
many,TRBJ1-1,-,TRBV20-1,CSASPSLTRTEAFF,TGCAGTGCTAGCCCCTCCCTGACTCGCACTGAAGCTTTCTTT
many,TRBJ2-7,TRBD1,TRBV5-1,CASSLGDRNSYEQYF,TGCGCCAGCAGCTTGGGGGACAGGAACTCCTACGAGCAGTACTTC
many,TRBJ1-5,-,TRBV20-1,CSASTYRGSYSNQPQHF,TGCAGTGCTAGCACATATCGGGGGAGTTATAGCAATCAGCCCCAGCATTTT
many,TRBJ2-3,TRBD1,TRBV7-8,CASSEQGRDTQYF,TGTGCCAGCAGCGAACAGGGGAGAGATACGCAGTATTTT
many,TRBJ2-3,-,TRBV30,CAWSVRGRTDTQYF,TGTGCCTGGAGTGTAAGGGGAAGGACAGATACGCAGTATTTT
few,TRBJ1-4,TRBD1,TRBV18,CASSPRQGAEEKLFF,TGTGCCAGCTCACCACGGCAGGGGGCAGAGGAAAAACTGTTTTTT
-,TRBJ2-5,TRBD2,TRBV3-1,CASSQFAGGKTQYF,TGTGCCAGCAGCCAATTCGCGGGGGGGAAGACCCAGTACTTC
many,TRBJ2-2,-,TRBV5-1,CASSLAAQNTGELFF,TGCGCCAGCAGCTTGGCGGCACAGAACACCGGGGAGCTGTTTTTT
many,TRBJ2-7,-,TRBV28,CASSQGQYEQYF,TGTGCCAGCAGTCAGGGTCAGTACGAGCAGTACTTC
many,TRBJ2-7,TRBD2,TRBV7-8,CASSPIAGPLFHEQYF,TGTGCCAGCAGCCCAATAGCGGGGCCGCTATTTCACGAGCAGTACTTC
many,TRBJ2-5,TRBD2,TRBV5-1,CASSSTSGASPSRETQYF,TGCGCCAGCAGCTCCACTAGCGGGGCTTCTCCCTCAAGGGAGACCCAGTACTTC
many,TRBJ2-2,TRBD1,TRBV7-2,CASSLAESGGLSGELFF,TGTGCCAGCAGCTTAGCGGAGTCAGGGGGTCTAAGCGGGGAGCTGTTTTTT
many,TRBJ2-2,-,TRBV5-1,CASSFSEGELFF,TGCGCCAGCAGCTTTAGCGAAGGGGAGCTGTTTTTT
many,TRBJ1-5,-,TRBV5-1,CASSLGPGAHEPQHF,TGCGCCAGCAGCTTGGGACCTGGCGCGCACGAGCCCCAGCATTTT
few,TRBJ2-1,-,TRBV20-1,CSARGGLNNEQFF,TGCAGTGCGCGGGGTGGGTTGAACAATGAGCAGTTCTTC
-,TRBJ1-1,-,TRBV20-1,CSATDPVGGEAFF,TGCAGTGCTACCGACCCGGTGGGGGGAGAAGCTTTCTTT
few,TRBJ2-2,-,TRBV5-6,CASSRQVSTGELFF,TGTGCCAGCAGCCGACAGGTATCCACCGGGGAGCTGTTTTTT
many,TRBJ2-7,TRBD2,TRBV10-3,CAISDPGRGAVDEQYF,TGTGCCATCAGTGATCCCGGGCGGGGGGCGGTTGACGAGCAGTACTTC
many,TRBJ1-5,-,TRBV4-2,CASSQDRSDQPQHF,TGTGCCAGCAGCCAAGATCGGTCTGATCAGCCCCAGCATTTT
many,TRBJ2-7,TRBD1,TRBV6-5,CASSYRDRSYEQYF,TGTGCCAGCAGTTACCGGGACAGATCCTACGAGCAGTACTTC
many,TRBJ2-3,-,TRBV29-1,CSLKGTGTDTQYF,TGCAGCCTCAAGGGGACTGGTACAGATACGCAGTATTTT
many,TRBJ2-7,-,TRBV20-1,CSASKQQATYEQYF,TGCAGTGCTTCCAAACAGCAGGCAACCTACGAGCAGTACTTC
many,TRBJ2-2,-,TRBV14,CASSQRTSNTGELFF,TGTGCCAGCAGCCAACGGACATCGAACACCGGGGAGCTGTTTTTT
-,TRBJ2-2,TRBD1,TRBV28,CASSPTGFYTGELFF,TGTGCCAGCAGCCCGACAGGGTTCTACACCGGGGAGCTGTTTTTT
-,TRBJ2-2,-,TRBV9,CASPSGGELFF,TGTGCCAGCCCCTCGGGCGGGGAGCTGTTTTTT
many,TRBJ2-1,-,TRBV24-1,CATAKGLYNEQFF,TGTGCCACCGCCAAGGGGCTCTACAATGAGCAGTTCTTC
-,TRBJ1-6,-,TRBV5-1,CASSLAGSSYNSPIHF,TGCGCCAGCAGCTTAGCCGGGAGCTCCTATAATTCACCCATCCACTTT
-,TRBJ1-2,-,TRBV20-1,CSASFGGPYGYTF,TGCAGTGCTAGTTTCGGCGGTCCCTATGGCTACACCTTC
-,TRBJ2-7,-,TRBV5-1,CASSFGTGTYEHYF,-
few,TRBJ2-3,-,TRBV20-1,CSARRDTQYF,TGCAGTGCTAGAAGAGATACGCAGTATTTT
many,TRBJ2-7,TRBD1,TRBV7-3,CASSLTGSVEQYF,TGTGCCAGCAGCTTGACAGGGTCTGTCGAGCAGTACTTC
many,TRBJ2-4,-,TRBV10-3,CAISAEGLAKNIQYF,TGTGCCATCAGTGCCGAGGGGCTAGCCAAAAACATTCAGTACTTC
many,TRBJ2-3,-,TRBV28,CASGLSTDTQYF,TGTGCCAGCGGACTTAGCACAGATACGCAGTATTTT
-,TRBJ2-1,-,TRBV6-2/TRBV6-3,CASRSLVVYNEQFF,TGTGCCAGCAGATCTCTAGTGGTTTACAATGAGCAGTTCTTC
many,TRBJ1-2,-,TRBV15,CATSSAGPRGVGYTF,TGTGCCACCAGCTCGGCCGGGCCTCGGGGGGTTGGCTACACCTTC
many,TRBJ2-7,-,TRBV5-1,CASSLGPSEQYF,TGCGCCAGCAGCTTGGGACCGAGCGAGCAGTACTTC
many,TRBJ1-1,TRBD1,TRBV5-1,CASSLEDRGAEAFF,TGCGCCAGCAGCTTGGAAGACAGGGGCGCTGAAGCTTTCTTT
-,TRBJ2-3,TRBD1,TRBV5-4,CASEGQGATDTQYF,TGTGCCAGTGAAGGACAGGGGGCCACAGATACGCAGTATTTT